This T cell receptor (beta chain) originates from a study of T cells in Graves' hyperthyroidism and ophthalmopathy. The study, taken as a whole, reports: Most clonotypes expanded in thyroid above 0.001 were likewise present in blood. A 13 V-J model separated ophthalmopathy from stable hyperthyroidism.

Clinicians diagnosed patients from clinical symptoms, serum thyroxine and TRAb, thyroid ultrasound and orbital computed tomography. The PBMCs studied were ones that came from 10 ml fresh peripheral blood. The J segment lost 6 bases and the V segment lost 6 bases, leaving 3 bases of the junction unmatched. There are 15 residues in the CDR3. This clonotype was found a few times. Its antigen is currently unknown. RNA transcripts provided the source from which TCR beta CDR3 regions were amplified. First-round RT-PCR of the TCR CDR3 relied on the HTBI primer set. MiXCR was run by TCRdb on the multiplex PCR reads, yielding one entry per CDR3 protein. The table includes around 690,000 distinct CDR3 sequences, roughly 17% detected once.

Sequencing was carried out using blood. The TCR originated in a man between 50 and 59 years old with Graves' hyperthyroidism. The rearrangement uses TRBV12-3 or TRBV12-4 and TRBJ2-2; the match to TRBD2 covers 14 bases. The CDR3 here is CASRGTSGRAGELFF. Here the CDR3 DNA reads TGTGCCAGCAGGGGGACTAGCGGGAGAGCCGGGGAGCTGTTTTTT.